The source of this T cell receptor (beta chain) is a study of blood T cell repertoires in COVID-19. Here immunoSEQ multiplex PCR was the method, and the copy in TCRdb shows in-frame clones only, minus some. The sample has roughly 80,000 clones, about nine tenths seen once. This CDR3 spans 13 amino acids. V lost 7 bases and J lost 7, with 16 bases in between. Germline V gene sequence: CDR1 MDHEN, CDR2 SYDVKM. The sample consisted of peripheral blood. The J gene is TRBJ1-1, the V gene TRBV28; a weak D match, TRBD1 (5 bases). The clonotype was recovered from a woman in her fifties or sixties with acute or convalescent COVID-19. This CDR3 reads CASTEGALLEAFF. The CDR3 bases are TGTGCCAGCACCGAAGGGGCCTTGCTTGAAGCTTTCTTT. The full variable domain, completed using reference TRBV28 and TRBJ1-1, is DVKVTQSSRYLVKRTGEKVFLECVQDMDHENMFWYRQDPGLGLRLIYFSYDVKMKEKGDIPEGYSVSREKKERFSLILESASTNQTSMYLCASTEGALLEAFFGQGTRLTVV.